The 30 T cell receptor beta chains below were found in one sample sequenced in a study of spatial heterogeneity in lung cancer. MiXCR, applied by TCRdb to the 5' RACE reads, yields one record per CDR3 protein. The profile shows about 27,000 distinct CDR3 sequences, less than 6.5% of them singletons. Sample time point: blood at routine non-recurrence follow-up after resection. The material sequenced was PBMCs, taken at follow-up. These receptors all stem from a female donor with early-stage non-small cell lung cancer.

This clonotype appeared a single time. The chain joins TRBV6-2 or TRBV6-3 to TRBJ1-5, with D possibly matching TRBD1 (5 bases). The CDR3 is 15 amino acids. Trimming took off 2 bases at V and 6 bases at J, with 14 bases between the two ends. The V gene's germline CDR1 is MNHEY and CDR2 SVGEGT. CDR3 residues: CASSYDRGMGQPQHF. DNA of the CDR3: TGTGCCAGCAGTTACGATAGGGGAATGGGTCAGCCCCAGCATTTT.

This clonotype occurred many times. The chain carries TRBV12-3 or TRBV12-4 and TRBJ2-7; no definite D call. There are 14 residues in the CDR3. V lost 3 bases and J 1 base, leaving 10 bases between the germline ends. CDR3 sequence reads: CASSFYGESYEQYF. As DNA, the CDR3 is TGTGCCAGCAGTTTTTATGGCGAGTCCTACGAGCAGTACTTC.

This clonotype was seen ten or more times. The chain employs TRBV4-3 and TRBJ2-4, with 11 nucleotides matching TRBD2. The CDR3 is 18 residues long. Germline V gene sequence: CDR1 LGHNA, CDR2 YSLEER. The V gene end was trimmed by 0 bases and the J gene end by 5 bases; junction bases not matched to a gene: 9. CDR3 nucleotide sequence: TGCGCCAGCAGCCAAGAGCTACTAGCGGGAGTGGGGGAAAACATTCAGTACTTC. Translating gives CASSQELLAGVGENIQYF.

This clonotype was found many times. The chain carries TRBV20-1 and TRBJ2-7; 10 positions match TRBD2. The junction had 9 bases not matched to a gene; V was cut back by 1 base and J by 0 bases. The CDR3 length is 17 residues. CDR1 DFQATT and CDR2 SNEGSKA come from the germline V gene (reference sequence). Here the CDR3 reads CSARGVIGTSDSYEQYF. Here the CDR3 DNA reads TGCAGTGCTAGAGGAGTCATTGGGACTAGCGACTCCTACGAGCAGTACTTC.

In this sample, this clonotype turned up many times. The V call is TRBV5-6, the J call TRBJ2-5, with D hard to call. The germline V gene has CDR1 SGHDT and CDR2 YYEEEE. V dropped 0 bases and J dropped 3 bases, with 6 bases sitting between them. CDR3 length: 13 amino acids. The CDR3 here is CASSLGSEETQYF. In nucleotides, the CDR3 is TGTGCCAGCAGCTTGGGGTCAGAAGAGACCCAGTACTTC.

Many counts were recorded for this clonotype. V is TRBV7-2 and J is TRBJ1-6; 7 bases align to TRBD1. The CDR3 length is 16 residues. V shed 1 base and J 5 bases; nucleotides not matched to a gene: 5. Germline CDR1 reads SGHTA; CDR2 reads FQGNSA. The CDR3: CASSLGGTVNNSPLHF. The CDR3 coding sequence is TGTGCCAGCAGCTTAGGTGGGACAGTCAATAATTCACCCCTCCACTTT.

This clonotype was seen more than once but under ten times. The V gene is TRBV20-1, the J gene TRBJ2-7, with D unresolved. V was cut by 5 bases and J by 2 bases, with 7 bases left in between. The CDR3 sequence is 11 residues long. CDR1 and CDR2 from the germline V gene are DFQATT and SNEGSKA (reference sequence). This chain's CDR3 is CSAPHAYEQYF. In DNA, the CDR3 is TGCAGTGCTCCCCACGCCTACGAGCAGTACTTC.

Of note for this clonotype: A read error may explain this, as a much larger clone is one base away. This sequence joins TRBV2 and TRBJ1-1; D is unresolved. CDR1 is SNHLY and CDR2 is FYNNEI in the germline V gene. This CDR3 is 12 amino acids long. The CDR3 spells CTTKGLGTEAFF. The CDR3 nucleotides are TGTACCACCAAGGGATTAGGGACTGAAGCTTTCTTT.

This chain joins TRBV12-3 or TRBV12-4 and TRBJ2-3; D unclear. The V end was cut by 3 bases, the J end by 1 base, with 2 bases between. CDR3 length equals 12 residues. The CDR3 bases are TGTGCCAGCAGTTTTGGCACAGATACGCAGTATTTT. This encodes CASSFGTDTQYF.

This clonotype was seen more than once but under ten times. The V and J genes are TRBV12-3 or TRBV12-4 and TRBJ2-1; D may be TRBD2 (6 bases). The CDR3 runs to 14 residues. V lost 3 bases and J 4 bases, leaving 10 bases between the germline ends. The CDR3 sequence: CASSLIRGYNEQFF. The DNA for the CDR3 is TGTGCCAGCAGTTTGATCCGGGGGTACAATGAGCAGTTCTTC.

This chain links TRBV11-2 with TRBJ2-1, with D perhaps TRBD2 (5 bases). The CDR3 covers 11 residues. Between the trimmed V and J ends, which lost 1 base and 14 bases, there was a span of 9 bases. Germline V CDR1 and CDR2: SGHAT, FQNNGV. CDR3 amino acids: CASSLGRAKFF. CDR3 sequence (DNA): TGTGCCAGCAGCTTAGGGCGGGCGAAGTTCTTC.

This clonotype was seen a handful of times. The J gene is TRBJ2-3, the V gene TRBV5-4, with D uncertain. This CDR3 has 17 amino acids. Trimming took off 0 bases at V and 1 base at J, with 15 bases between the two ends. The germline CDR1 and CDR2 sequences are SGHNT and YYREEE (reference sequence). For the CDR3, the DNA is TGTGCCAGCAGCTTGGCATTGACGTCGCTAGGCACAGATACGCAGTATTTT. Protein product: CASSLALTSLGTDTQYF.

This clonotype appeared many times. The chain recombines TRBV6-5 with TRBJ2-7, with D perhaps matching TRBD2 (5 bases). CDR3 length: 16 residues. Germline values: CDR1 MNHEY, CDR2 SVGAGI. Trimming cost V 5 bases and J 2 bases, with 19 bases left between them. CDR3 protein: CASSQEAAGITYEQYF. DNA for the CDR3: TGTGCCAGCAGTCAGGAGGCCGCTGGTATTACCTACGAGCAGTACTTC.

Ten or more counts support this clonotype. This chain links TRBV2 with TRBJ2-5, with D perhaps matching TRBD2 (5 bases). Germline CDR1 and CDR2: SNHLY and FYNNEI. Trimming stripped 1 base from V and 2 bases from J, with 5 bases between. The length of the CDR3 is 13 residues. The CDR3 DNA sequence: TGTGCCAGCAGTGAAGGGAGGCAAGAGACCCAGTACTTC. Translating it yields CASSEGRQETQYF.

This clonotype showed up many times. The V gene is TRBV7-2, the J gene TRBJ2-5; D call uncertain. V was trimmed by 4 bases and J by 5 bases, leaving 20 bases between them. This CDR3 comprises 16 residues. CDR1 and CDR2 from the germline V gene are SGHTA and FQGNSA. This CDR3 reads CASSSGRLERLETQYF. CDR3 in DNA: TGTGCCAGCAGCTCCGGACGACTGGAGAGACTCGAGACCCAGTACTTC.

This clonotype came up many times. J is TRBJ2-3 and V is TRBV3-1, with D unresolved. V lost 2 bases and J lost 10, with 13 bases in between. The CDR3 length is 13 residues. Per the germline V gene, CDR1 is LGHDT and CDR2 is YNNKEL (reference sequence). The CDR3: CASSQTSSVAQYF. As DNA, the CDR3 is TGTGCCAGCAGCCAAACCTCGTCTGTCGCGCAGTATTTT.

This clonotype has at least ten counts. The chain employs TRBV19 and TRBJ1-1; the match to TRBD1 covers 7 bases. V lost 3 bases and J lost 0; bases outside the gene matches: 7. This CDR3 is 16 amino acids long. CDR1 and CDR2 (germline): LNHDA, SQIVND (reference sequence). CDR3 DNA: TGTGCCAGTAGTATTGGAAGGGGGCGGCTGAACACTGAAGCTTTCTTT. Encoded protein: CASSIGRGRLNTEAFF.

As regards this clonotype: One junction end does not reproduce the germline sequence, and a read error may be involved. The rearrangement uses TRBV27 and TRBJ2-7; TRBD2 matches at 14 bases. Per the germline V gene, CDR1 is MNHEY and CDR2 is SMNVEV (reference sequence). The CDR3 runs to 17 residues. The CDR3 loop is CVSIPRLAGGPSYEQYF. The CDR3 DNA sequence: TGTGTCAGCATCCCTAGACTAGCGGGAGGGCCTAGTTACGAGCAGTACTTC.

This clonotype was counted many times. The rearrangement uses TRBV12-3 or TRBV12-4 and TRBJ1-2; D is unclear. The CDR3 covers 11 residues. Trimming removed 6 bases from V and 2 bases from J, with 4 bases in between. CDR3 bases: TGTGCCAGCAGCCGGAACTATGGCTACACCTTC. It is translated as CASSRNYGYTF.

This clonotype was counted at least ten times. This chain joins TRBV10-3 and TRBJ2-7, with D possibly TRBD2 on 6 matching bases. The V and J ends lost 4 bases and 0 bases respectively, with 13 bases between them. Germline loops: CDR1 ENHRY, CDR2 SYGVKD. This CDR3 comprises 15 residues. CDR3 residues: CAISGSSASSYEQYF. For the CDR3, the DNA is TGTGCCATCAGTGGTTCTAGCGCTTCCTCCTACGAGCAGTACTTC.

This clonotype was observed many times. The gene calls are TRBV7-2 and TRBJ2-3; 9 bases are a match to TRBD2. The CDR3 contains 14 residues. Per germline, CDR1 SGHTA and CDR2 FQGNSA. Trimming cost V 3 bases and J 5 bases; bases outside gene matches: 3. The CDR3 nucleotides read TGTGCCAGCAGCTTGTCTAGCGGGGTAGATACGCAGTATTTT. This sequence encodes CASSLSSGVDTQYF.

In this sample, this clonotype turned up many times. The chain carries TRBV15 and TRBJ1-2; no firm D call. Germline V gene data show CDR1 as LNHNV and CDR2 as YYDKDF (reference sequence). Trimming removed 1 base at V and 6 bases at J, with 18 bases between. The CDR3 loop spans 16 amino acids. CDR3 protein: CATSRGLGASPNGYTF. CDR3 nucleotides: TGTGCCACCAGCAGAGGCTTGGGAGCATCCCCCAATGGCTACACCTTC.

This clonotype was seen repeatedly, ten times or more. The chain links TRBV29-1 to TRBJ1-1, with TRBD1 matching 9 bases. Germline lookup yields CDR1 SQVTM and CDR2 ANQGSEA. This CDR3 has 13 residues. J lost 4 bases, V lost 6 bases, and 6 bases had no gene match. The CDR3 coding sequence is TGCAGCGTCCGGACAGGGGCAGCCACTGAAGCTTTCTTT. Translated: CSVRTGAATEAFF.

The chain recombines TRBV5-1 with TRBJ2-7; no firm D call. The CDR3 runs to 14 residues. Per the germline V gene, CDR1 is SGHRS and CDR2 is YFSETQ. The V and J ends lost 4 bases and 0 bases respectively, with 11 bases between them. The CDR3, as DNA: TGCGCCAGCAGCCCTTTCTTATCCTCCTACGAGCAGTACTTC. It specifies CASSPFLSSYEQYF.

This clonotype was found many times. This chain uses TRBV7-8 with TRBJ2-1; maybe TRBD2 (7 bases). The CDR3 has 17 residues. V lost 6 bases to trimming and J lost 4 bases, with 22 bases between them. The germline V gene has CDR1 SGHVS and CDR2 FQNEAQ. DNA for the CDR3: TGTGCCAGCAGTTCTACTCACGGGGGGCGCCGGTACAATGAGCAGTTCTTC. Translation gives CASSSTHGGRRYNEQFF.

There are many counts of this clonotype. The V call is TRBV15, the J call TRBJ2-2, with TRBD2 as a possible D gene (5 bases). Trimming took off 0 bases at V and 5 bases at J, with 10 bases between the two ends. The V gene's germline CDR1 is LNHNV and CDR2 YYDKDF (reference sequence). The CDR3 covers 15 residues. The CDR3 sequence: CATSRELEGTGELFF. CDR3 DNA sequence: TGTGCCACCAGCAGAGAACTAGAAGGTACCGGGGAGCTGTTTTTT.

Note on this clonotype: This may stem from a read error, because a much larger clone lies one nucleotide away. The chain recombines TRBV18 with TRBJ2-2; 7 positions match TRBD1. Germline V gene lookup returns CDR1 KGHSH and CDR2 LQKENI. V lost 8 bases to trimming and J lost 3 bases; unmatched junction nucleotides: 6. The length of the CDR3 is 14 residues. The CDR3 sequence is CASTQDRYTGELFF. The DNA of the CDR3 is TGTGCCAGCACCCAGGACAGGTACACCGGGGAGCTGTTTTTT. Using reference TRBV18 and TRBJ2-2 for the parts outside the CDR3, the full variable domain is NAGVMQNPRHLVRRRGQEARLRCSPMKGHSHVYWYRQLPEEGLKFMVYLQKENIIDESGMPKERFSAEFPKEGPSILRIQQVVRGDSAAYFCASTQDRYTGELFFGEGSRLTVL.

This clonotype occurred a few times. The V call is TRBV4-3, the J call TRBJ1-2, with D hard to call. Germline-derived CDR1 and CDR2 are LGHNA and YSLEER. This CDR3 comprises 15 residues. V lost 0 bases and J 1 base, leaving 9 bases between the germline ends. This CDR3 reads CASSQDPGGNYGYTF. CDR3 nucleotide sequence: TGCGCCAGCAGCCAAGATCCCGGCGGTAACTATGGCTACACCTTC.

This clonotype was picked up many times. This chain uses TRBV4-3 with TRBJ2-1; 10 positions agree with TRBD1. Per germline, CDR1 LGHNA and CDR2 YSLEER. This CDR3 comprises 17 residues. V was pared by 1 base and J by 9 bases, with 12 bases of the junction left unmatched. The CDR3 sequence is CASSQARRQGAYAEQFF. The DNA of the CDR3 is TGCGCCAGCAGCCAAGCACGGAGACAGGGGGCTTACGCTGAGCAGTTCTTC.

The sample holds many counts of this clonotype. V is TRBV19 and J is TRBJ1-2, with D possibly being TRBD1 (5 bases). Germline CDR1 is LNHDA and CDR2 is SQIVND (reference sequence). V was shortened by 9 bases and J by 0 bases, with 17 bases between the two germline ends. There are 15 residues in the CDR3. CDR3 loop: CASRGSRIANYGYTF. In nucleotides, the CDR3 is TGTGCCAGCCGGGGCAGCCGAATAGCTAACTATGGCTACACCTTC. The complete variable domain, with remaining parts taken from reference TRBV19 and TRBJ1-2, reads DGGITQSPKYLFRKEGQNVTLSCEQNLNHDAMYWYRQDPGQGLRLIYYSQIVNDFQKGDIAEGYSVSREKKESFPLTVTSAQKNPTAFYLCASRGSRIANYGYTFGSGTRLTVV.